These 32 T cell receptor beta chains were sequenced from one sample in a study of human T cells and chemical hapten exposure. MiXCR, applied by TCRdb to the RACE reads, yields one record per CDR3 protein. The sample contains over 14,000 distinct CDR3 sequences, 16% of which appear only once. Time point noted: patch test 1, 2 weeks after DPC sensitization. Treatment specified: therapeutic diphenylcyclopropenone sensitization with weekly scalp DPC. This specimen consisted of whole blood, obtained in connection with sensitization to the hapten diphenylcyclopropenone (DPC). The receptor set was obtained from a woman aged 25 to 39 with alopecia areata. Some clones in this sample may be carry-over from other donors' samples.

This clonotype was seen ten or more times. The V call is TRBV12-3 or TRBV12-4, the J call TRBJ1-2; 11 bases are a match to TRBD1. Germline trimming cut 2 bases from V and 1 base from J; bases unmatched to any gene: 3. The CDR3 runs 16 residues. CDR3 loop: CASSLRTGGSNYGYTF. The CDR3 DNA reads TGTGCCAGCAGTTTACGGACAGGGGGCAGTAACTATGGCTACACCTTC.

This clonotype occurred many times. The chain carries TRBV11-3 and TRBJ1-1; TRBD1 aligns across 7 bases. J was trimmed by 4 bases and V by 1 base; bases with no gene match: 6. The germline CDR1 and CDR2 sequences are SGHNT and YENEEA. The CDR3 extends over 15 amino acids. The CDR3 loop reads CASSLAQGRGTEAFF. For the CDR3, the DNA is TGTGCCAGCAGCTTAGCACAGGGGAGAGGCACTGAAGCTTTCTTT.

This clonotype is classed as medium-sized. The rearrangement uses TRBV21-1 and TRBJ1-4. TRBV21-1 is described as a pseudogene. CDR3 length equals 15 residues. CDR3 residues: CASSKAAACGEKLFF. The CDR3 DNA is TGTGCCAGCAGCAAAGCGGCCGCGTGTGGCGAAAAACTGTTTTTT.

In nucleotides, the CDR3 is TGTGCCAGTAGCCCGGGACAGGATTACGAGCAGTACTTC. This translates into CASSPGQDYEQYF. The gene calls are TRBV19 and TRBJ2-7; 8 bases map to TRBD1. CDR1 is LNHDA, CDR2 SQIVND, per germline (reference sequence). This CDR3 has 13 amino acids. V shed 6 bases, J shed 4 bases, and the junction held 5 bases outside the gene matches.

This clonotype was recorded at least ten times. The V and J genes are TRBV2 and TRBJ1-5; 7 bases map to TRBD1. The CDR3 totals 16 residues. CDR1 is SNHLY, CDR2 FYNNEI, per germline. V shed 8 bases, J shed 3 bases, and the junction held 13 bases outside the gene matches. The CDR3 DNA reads TGTGCCAGCGGCCACAGGGGCGCATCCACCAATCAGCCCCAGCATTTT. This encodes CASGHRGASTNQPQHF.

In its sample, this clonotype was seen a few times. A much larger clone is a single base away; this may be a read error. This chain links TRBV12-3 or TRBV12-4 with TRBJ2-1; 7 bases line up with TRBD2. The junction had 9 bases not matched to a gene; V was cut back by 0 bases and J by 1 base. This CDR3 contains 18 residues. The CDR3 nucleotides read TGTGCCAGCAGTTTAGCACTAGCGCGAGCCTATTCCTACAATGAGCAGTTCTTC. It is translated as CASSLALARAYSYNEQFF.

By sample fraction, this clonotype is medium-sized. The CDR3 protein is CASRLTTESEQFF. The CDR3 DNA sequence: TGTGCCAGCAGATTGACGACGGAATCCGAGCAGTTCTTC. The chain is built from TRBV6-1 and TRBJ2-1; D gene unclear. The CDR3 totals 13 residues. V dropped 6 bases and J dropped 10 bases, with 16 bases sitting between them. CDR1 MNHNS and CDR2 SASEGT come from the germline V gene.

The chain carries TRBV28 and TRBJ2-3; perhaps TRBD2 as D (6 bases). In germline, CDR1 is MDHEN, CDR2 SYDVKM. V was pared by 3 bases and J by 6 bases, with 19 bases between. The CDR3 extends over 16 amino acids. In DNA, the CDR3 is TGTGCCAGCAGTTTGAGGCGGGAAGACCATCTGGATACGCAGTATTTT. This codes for CASSLRREDHLDTQYF.

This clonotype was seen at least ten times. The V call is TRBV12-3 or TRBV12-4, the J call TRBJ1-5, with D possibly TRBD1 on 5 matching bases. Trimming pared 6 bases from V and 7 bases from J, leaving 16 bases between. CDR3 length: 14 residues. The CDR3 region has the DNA TGTGCCAGCAGCCCCGCCGGCGGGGACCAGCCCCAGCATTTT. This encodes CASSPAGGDQPQHF.

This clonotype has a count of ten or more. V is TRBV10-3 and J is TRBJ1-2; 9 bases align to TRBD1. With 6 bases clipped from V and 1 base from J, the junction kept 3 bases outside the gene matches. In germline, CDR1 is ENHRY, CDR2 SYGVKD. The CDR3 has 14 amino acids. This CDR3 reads CAIRGTGINYGYTF. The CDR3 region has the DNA TGTGCCATCAGGGGGACAGGGATTAACTATGGCTACACCTTC.

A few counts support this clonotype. The CDR3: CASSHRTAVYNEQFF. The CDR3, as DNA: TGTGCCAGCAGCCACCGGACAGCGGTCTACAATGAGCAGTTCTTC. The chain uses TRBV11-3 and TRBJ2-1; weak D call: TRBD1 (6 bases). This CDR3 comprises 15 residues. Germline loops: CDR1 SGHNT, CDR2 YENEEA. V lost 5 bases, J lost 3 bases, and 14 bases lay in between.

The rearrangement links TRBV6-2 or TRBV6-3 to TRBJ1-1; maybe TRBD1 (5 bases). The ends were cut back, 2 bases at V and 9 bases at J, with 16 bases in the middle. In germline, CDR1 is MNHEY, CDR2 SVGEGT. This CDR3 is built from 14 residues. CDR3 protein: CASSYLTDSAQAFF. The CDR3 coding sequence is TGTGCCAGCAGTTACCTCACCGACAGCGCCCAAGCTTTCTTT.

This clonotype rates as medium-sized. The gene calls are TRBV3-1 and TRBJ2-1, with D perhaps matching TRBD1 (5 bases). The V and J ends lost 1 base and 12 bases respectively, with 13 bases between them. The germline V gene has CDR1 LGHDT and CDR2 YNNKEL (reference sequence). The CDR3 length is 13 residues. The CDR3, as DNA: TGTGCCAGCAGCCAAGTTGATACAGGACCGCAGTTCTTC. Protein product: CASSQVDTGPQFF.

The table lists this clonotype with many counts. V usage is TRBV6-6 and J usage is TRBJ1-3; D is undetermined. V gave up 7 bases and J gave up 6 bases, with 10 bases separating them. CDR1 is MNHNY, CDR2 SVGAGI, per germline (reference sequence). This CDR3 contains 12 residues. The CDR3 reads CASINSLNTIYF. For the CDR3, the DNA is TGTGCCAGCATCAACAGTTTAAACACCATATATTTT.

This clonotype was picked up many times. The CDR3 bases are TGTGCCAGCAGTGGTGTAATAGGGGAATACGAGCAGTACTTC. Its translation: CASSGVIGEYEQYF. The V call is TRBV25-1, the J call TRBJ2-7; possible D gene TRBD1, 5 bases. This CDR3 is built from 14 residues. V was shortened by 4 bases and J by 4 bases, with 14 bases between the two germline ends. Germline assignment: CDR1 MGHDK and CDR2 SYGVNS.

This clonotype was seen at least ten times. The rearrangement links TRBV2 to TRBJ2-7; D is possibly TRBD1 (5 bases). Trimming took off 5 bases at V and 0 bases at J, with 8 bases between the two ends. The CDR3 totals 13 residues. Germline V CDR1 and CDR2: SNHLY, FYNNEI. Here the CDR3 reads CASSLTVSYEQYV. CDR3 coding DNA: TGTGCCAGCAGTCTGACAGTCTCCTACGAGCAGTACGTC.

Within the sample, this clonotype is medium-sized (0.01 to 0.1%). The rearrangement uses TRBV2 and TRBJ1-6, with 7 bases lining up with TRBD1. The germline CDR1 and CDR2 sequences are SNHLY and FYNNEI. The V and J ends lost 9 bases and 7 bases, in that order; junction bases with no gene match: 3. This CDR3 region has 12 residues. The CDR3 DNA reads TGTGCCAGGCGACAGGGAAATTCACCCCTCCACTTT. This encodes CARRQGNSPLHF.

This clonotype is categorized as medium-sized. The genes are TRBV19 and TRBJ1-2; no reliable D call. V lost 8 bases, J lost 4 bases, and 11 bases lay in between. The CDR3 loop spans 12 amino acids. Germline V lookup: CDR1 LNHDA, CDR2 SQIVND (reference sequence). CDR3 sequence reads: CASQAPIYGYTF. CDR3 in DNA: TGTGCCAGTCAAGCTCCAATCTATGGCTACACCTTC.

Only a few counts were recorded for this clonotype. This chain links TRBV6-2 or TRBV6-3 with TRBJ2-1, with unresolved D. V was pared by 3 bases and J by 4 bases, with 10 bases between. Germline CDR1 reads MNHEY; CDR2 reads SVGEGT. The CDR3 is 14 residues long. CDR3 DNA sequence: TGTGCCAGCAGTTATCACTCCCTATACAATGAGCAGTTCTTC. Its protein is CASSYHSLYNEQFF.

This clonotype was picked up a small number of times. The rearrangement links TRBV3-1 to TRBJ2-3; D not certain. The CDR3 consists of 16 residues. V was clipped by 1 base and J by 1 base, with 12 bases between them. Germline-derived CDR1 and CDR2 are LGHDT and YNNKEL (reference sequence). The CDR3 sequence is CASSQGPSTGTDTQYF. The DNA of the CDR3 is TGTGCCAGCAGCCAAGGGCCTTCGACTGGCACAGATACGCAGTATTTT.

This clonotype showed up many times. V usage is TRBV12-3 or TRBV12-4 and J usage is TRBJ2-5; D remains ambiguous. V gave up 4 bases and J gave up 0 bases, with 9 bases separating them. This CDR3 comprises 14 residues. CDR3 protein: CASSSSLYQETQYF. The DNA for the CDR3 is TGTGCCAGCAGTTCCTCTTTGTACCAAGAGACCCAGTACTTC.

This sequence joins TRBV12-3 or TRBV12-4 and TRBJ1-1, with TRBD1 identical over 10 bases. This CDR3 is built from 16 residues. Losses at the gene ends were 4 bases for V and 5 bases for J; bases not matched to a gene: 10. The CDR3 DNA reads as TGTGCCAGCAGTTCCCGGGACAGGGGCCAAGGGACTGAAGCTTTCTTT. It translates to CASSSRDRGQGTEAFF.

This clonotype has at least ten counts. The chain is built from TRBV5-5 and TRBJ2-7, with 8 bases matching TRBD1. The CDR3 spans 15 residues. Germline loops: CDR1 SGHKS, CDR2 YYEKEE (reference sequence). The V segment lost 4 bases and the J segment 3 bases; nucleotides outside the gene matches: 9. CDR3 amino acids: CASSQLPGQDYEQYF. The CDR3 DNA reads TGTGCCAGCAGCCAACTCCCGGGACAGGACTACGAGCAGTACTTC.

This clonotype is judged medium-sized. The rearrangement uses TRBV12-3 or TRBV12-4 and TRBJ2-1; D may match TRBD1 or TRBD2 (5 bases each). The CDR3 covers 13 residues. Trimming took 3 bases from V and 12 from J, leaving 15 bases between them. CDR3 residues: CASSFRDRDGQFF. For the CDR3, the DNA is TGTGCCAGCAGTTTCCGGGACCGAGATGGGCAGTTCTTC.

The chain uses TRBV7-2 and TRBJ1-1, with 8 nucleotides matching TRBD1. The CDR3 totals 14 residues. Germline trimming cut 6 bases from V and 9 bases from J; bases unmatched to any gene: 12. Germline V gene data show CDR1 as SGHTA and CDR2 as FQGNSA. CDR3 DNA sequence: TGTGCCAGCAGTCCAGTCGGACAGGGTTCGAAAGCTTTCTTT. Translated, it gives CASSPVGQGSKAFF.

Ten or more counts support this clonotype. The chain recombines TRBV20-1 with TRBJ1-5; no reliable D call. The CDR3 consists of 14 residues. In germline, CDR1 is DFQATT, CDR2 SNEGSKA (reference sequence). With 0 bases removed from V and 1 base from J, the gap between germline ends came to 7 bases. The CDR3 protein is CSAREIQSNQPQHF. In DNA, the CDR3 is TGCAGTGCTAGAGAGATACAGAGCAATCAGCCCCAGCATTTT.

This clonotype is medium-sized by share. Here the CDR3 DNA reads TGTGCCAGCAGCTTAGCGCTGGGGGATTATTCACCCCTCCACTTT. As protein: CASSLALGDYSPLHF. This chain joins TRBV7-8 and TRBJ1-6, with D tentatively TRBD1 (5 bases). The CDR3 contains 15 residues. From germline, CDR1 is SGHVS and CDR2 FQNEAQ. Trimming shortened V by 0 bases and J by 8 bases, and 11 bases separated the two germline ends.

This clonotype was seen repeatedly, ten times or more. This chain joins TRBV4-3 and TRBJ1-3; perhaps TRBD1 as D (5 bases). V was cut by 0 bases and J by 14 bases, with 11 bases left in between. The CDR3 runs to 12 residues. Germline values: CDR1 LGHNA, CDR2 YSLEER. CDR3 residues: CASSQDRQHLYF. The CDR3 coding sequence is TGCGCCAGCAGCCAAGATCGACAGCACCTATATTTT.

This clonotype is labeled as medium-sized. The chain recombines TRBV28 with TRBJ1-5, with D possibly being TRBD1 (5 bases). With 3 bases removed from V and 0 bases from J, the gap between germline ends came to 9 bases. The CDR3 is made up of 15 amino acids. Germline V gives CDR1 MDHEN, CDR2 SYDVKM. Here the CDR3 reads CASSFVRASNQPQHF. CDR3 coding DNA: TGTGCCAGCAGTTTCGTCAGGGCTAGCAATCAGCCCCAGCATTTT.

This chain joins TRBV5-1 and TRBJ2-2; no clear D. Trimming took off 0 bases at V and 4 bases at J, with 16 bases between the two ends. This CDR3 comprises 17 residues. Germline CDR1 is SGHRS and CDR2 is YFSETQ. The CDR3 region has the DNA TGCGCCAGCAGCTTGGCCCTGTCGGGCTCGACCACCGGGGAGCTGTTTTTT. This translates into CASSLALSGSTTGELFF.

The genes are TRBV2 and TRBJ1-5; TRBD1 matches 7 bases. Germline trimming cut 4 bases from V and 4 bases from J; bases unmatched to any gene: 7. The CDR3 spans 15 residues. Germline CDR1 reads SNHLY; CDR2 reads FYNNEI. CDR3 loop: CASSGNRGRNQPQHF. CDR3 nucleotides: TGTGCCAGCAGTGGTAACAGGGGCCGTAATCAGCCCCAGCATTTT. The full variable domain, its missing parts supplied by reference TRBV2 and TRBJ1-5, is EPEVTQTPSHQVTQMGQEVILRCVPISNHLYFYWYRQILGQKVEFLVSFYNNEISEKSEIFDDQFSVERPDGSNFTLKIRSTKLEDSAMYFCASSGNRGRNQPQHFGDGTRLSIL.

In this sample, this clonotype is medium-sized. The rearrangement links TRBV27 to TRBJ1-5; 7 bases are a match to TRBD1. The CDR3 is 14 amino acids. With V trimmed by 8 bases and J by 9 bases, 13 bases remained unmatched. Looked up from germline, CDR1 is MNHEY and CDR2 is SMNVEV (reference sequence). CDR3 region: CASLPTGSGWPQHF. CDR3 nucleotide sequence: TGTGCCAGCCTTCCGACAGGGAGCGGTTGGCCCCAGCATTTT.